A single sample gave rise to the 16 T cell receptor beta chains below, sequenced in a study of T cells in Graves' hyperthyroidism and ophthalmopathy. TCR beta CDR3 region amplification was performed from RNA transcripts. HTBI primers drove first-round RT-PCR of the TCR CDR3. Each CDR3 protein is one row after TCRdb ran MiXCR on the multiplex PCR reads. The sample carries approximately 400,000 distinct CDR3 sequences, over 12% recorded once. The sequenced material came from blood. The receptor source for this set is a man aged 50 or older with Graves' ophthalmopathy.

This clonotype appeared many times. V usage is TRBV13 and J usage is TRBJ1-3; D remains unclear. Germline loops: CDR1 PRHDT, CDR2 FYEKMQ (reference sequence). This CDR3 comprises 14 residues. Trimming removed 5 bases from V and 0 bases from J, with 8 bases in between. CDR3 region: CASSRSGSGNTIYF. The CDR3 coding sequence is TGTGCCAGCAGCCGGAGCGGCTCTGGAAACACCATATATTTT.

This clonotype was found many times. The chain joins TRBV10-3 to TRBJ2-5; D is unclear. The CDR3 has 14 amino acids. V dropped 0 bases and J dropped 6 bases, with 11 bases sitting between them. Germline V lookup: CDR1 ENHRY, CDR2 SYGVKD. CDR3 amino acids: CAISESIRLQTQYF. The CDR3 nucleotides are TGTGCCATCAGTGAGTCGATTAGGTTGCAGACCCAGTACTTC.

Only a few counts were recorded for this clonotype. The V gene is TRBV18, the J gene TRBJ2-3; perhaps TRBD2 as D (6 bases). Per the germline V gene, CDR1 is KGHSH and CDR2 is LQKENI. This CDR3 spans 16 amino acids. V gave up 8 bases and J gave up 5 bases, with 23 bases separating them. The CDR3 is CASTITSRSVGDTQYF. Here the CDR3 DNA reads TGTGCCAGCACGATCACTAGCAGGAGCGTGGGAGATACGCAGTATTTT.

This clonotype was recorded many times. This rearrangement joins TRBV20-1 to TRBJ2-1; TRBD2 aligns across 8 bases. Germline V gene data show CDR1 as DFQATT and CDR2 as SNEGSKA (reference sequence). With 3 bases clipped from V and 4 bases from J, the junction kept 5 bases outside the gene matches. The CDR3 runs to 14 residues. Written as DNA, the CDR3 is TGCAGTGCTAGGAGTAGCGGGATTTACAATGAGCAGTTCTTC. This encodes CSARSSGIYNEQFF.

This clonotype was seen a few times. This chain connects TRBV15 to TRBJ2-1; 9 bases match TRBD2. After removal of 5 bases from V and 8 bases from J, the junction contained 19 bases not matched to a gene. CDR1 and CDR2 (germline): LNHNV, YYDKDF (reference sequence). There are 18 residues in the CDR3. The DNA for the CDR3 is TGTGCCACCAGCCAAAGCTCTATGAAACTAGCGGGTCCCCATGAGCAGTTCTTC. This translates into CATSQSSMKLAGPHEQFF.

As regards this clonotype: Since a much larger clone is just one base distant, this may be a read error. This rearrangement joins TRBV29-1 to TRBJ2-1, with D possibly matching TRBD1 (5 bases). The germline gives CDR1 SQVTM, CDR2 ANQGSEA. The CDR3 runs 16 residues. Deletions cut 5 bases from V and 0 bases from J, with 17 bases between. The CDR3 reads CSVLGAREASYNEQFF. The CDR3 bases are TGCAGCGTTCTAGGGGCTAGAGAGGCCTCCTACAATGAGCAGTTCTTC.

Remarks on this clonotype: A read error may explain this, as a much larger clone is one base away. In this CDR3 the conserved last residue, phenylalanine or tryptophan, is missing, so a read error is likely. The V gene is TRBV30, the J gene TRBJ1-2; D is unresolved. Germline CDR1 reads GTSNPN; CDR2 reads SVGIG (reference sequence). This CDR3 contains 11 residues. The V end was cut by 4 bases, the J end by 7 bases, with 10 bases between. The CDR3 reads CAWTDAGGYTS. The CDR3 nucleotides read TGTGCCTGGACGGACGCCGGTGGCTACACCTCC.

The V gene is TRBV30, the J gene TRBJ2-1; 13 bases map to TRBD2. CDR1 and CDR2 (germline): GTSNPN, SVGIG (reference sequence). This CDR3 has 14 residues. The trim removed 5 bases at V and 15 bases at J, leaving 13 bases unmatched. The CDR3 here is CAWGSQGLAGPLFF. In DNA form, the CDR3 reads TGTGCCTGGGGTTCACAGGGACTAGCGGGGCCTCTGTTCTTC.

This clonotype was observed a handful of times. The chain employs TRBV29-1 and TRBJ1-6; a possible D gene is TRBD1 (6 bases). This CDR3 comprises 13 residues. Trimming shortened V by 7 bases and J by 6 bases, and 13 bases separated the two germline ends. Germline V gene sequence: CDR1 SQVTM, CDR2 ANQGSEA. The CDR3 sequence is CSARDNRNSPLHF. The CDR3 region has the DNA TGCAGCGCAAGGGACAACCGTAATTCACCCCTCCACTTT.

This clonotype was picked up many times. This chain joins TRBV6-1 and TRBJ1-6; a possible D gene is TRBD1 (6 bases). This CDR3 comprises 17 residues. The ends were cut back, 4 bases at V and 0 bases at J, with 13 bases in the middle. The germline gives CDR1 MNHNS, CDR2 SASEGT. CDR3 bases: TGTGCCAGCAGTGGAGACAGGAGCAGCTCCTATAATTCACCCCTCCACTTT. It encodes CASSGDRSSSYNSPLHF.

This clonotype came up many times. V usage is TRBV3-1 and J usage is TRBJ2-3; D uncertain. This CDR3 is built from 12 residues. Germline CDR1 LGHDT, CDR2 YNNKEL (reference sequence). The germline V and J ends were trimmed by 1 base and 7 bases, with 6 bases remaining between them. CDR3 loop: CASSQGTYTQYF. DNA for the CDR3: TGTGCCAGCAGCCAAGGGACCTATACGCAGTATTTT.

Only a few counts were recorded for this clonotype. This chain connects TRBV7-9 to TRBJ1-6; TRBD1 aligns across 7 bases. The CDR3 covers 17 residues. Trimming removed 5 bases from V and 2 bases from J; junction bases left unmatched: 9. Germline CDR1 is SEHNR and CDR2 is FQNEAQ (reference sequence). The DNA of the CDR3 is TGTGCCAGCAGCCAACAGACAGGGTCGACCTATAATTCACCCCTCCACTTT. Its protein is CASSQQTGSTYNSPLHF.

This clonotype occurred many times. The chain is built from TRBV12-3 or TRBV12-4 and TRBJ1-4; D uncertain. This CDR3 is 17 amino acids long. Trimming took off 6 bases at V and 4 bases at J, with 21 bases between the two ends. CDR3 sequence: CASSTTEKGFSNEKLFF. The CDR3 DNA is TGTGCCAGCAGCACGACGGAGAAGGGCTTCAGTAATGAAAAACTGTTTTTT.

This clonotype was observed at least ten times. The chain uses TRBV3-1 and TRBJ1-1; D not resolved. Germline V gene sequence: CDR1 LGHDT, CDR2 YNNKEL (reference sequence). There are 14 residues in the CDR3. Trimming took off 4 bases at V and 9 bases at J, with 18 bases between the two ends. The CDR3, as DNA: TGTGCCAGCAGCCCCCCCAGCATAACGGCGCAAGCTTTCTTT. Protein product: CASSPPSITAQAFF.

V gene TRBV6-1 combines with J gene TRBJ2-1; TRBD1 or TRBD2 may be the D gene (5 bases each). Germline lookup yields CDR1 MNHNS and CDR2 SASEGT. V lost 7 bases to trimming and J lost 3 bases, with 13 bases between them. This CDR3 comprises 14 residues. CDR3 region: CASNSGPVYNEQFF. As DNA, the CDR3 is TGTGCCAGCAACTCGGGACCCGTCTACAATGAGCAGTTCTTC.

In its sample, this clonotype was seen many times. This chain links TRBV4-1 with TRBJ2-7, with D perhaps TRBD2 (6 bases). Looked up from germline, CDR1 is MGHRA and CDR2 is YSYEKL. V was pared by 4 bases and J by 1 base, with 14 bases between. The CDR3 runs 15 residues. The CDR3 here is CASSRNVGGSYEQYF. In DNA, the CDR3 is TGCGCCAGCAGCCGGAATGTGGGGGGTTCCTACGAGCAGTACTTC.